These T cell receptor beta chains were read from a single sample in a study of cytomegalovirus exposure and HLA in healthy donors. Method: immunoSEQ multiplex PCR; TCRdb's copy keeps in-frame clones and lacks some. The table records about 140,000 clones, around 85% of them present only once. Material for sequencing was PBMCs. These receptor sequences come from a woman between 45 and 60 years old in good health and CMV-seropositive. CDR3s include the opening cysteine and the closing phenylalanine or tryptophan. A D gene is named only where the DNA matches it firmly.

j_gene: TRBJ1-5; v_gene: TRBV27; d_gene: NA; CDR3aa: CASSLSFGQGSNQPQHF
j_gene: TRBJ1-4; v_gene: TRBV9; d_gene: TRBD1; CDR3aa: CASSVGQGTKLFF
j_gene: TRBJ2-1; v_gene: TRBV4-2; d_gene: TRBD1; CDR3aa: CASSARQGSGYNEQFF
j_gene: TRBJ2-7; v_gene: TRBV9; d_gene: TRBD2; CDR3aa: CASSAGGGSTYEQYF
j_gene: TRBJ2-2; v_gene: TRBV5-1; d_gene: TRBD1; CDR3aa: CASSWQGGDRTGELFF
j_gene: TRBJ2-7; v_gene: TRBV6-1; d_gene: NA; CDR3aa: CASRLEGRSYEQYF
j_gene: TRBJ1-2; v_gene: TRBV28; d_gene: TRBD1; CDR3aa: CASTVGISRGDRGFGYTF
j_gene: TRBJ2-1; v_gene: TRBV9; d_gene: TRBD2; CDR3aa: CASSAQRLAAFEQFF
j_gene: TRBJ2-7; v_gene: TRBV30; d_gene: NA; CDR3aa: CACSGRGGSYEQYF
j_gene: TRBJ2-5; v_gene: TRBV18; d_gene: TRBD2; CDR3aa: CASSLGLAGQETQYF
j_gene: TRBJ1-3; v_gene: TRBV28; d_gene: TRBD1; CDR3aa: CASSFLAGGSGNTIYF
j_gene: TRBJ1-6; v_gene: TRBV9; d_gene: TRBD1; CDR3aa: CASSVDIERGQPDSPLHF
j_gene: NA; v_gene: TRBV5-6; d_gene: TRBD1; CDR3aa: CASSLAPAGTGAYEQYF
j_gene: TRBJ2-7; v_gene: TRBV7-9; d_gene: TRBD1; CDR3aa: CSSSPLPGQGSYEQYF
j_gene: TRBJ1-6; v_gene: TRBV7-2; d_gene: TRBD1; CDR3aa: CASNLAGTGDSPLHF
j_gene: TRBJ1-2; v_gene: TRBV28; d_gene: NA; CDR3aa: CASSPPVYGYTF
j_gene: TRBJ2-2; v_gene: TRBV5-1; d_gene: NA; CDR3aa: CASSLKQVTGELFF
j_gene: TRBJ1-2; v_gene: TRBV7-3; d_gene: TRBD1; CDR3aa: CASSPGQGYGYTF
j_gene: TRBJ1-1; v_gene: TRBV7-2; d_gene: TRBD1; CDR3aa: CASSSTGGPTEAFF
j_gene: TRBJ2-5; v_gene: TRBV5-6; d_gene: TRBD2; CDR3aa: CASSLMTSGDQETQYF
j_gene: TRBJ1-2; v_gene: TRBV7-9; d_gene: TRBD1; CDR3aa: CASSDPGGSGYTF
j_gene: TRBJ2-7; v_gene: TRBV19; d_gene: NA; CDR3aa: CASSTRGGDPYEQYF
j_gene: TRBJ2-2; v_gene: TRBV6-6; d_gene: TRBD2; CDR3aa: CASRTSGGDTGELFF
j_gene: TRBJ2-7; v_gene: TRBV6-1; d_gene: NA; CDR3aa: CASSVEGEWYEQYF
j_gene: TRBJ1-5; v_gene: TRBV30; d_gene: TRBD1; CDR3aa: CAWSFRTGGLQPQHF
j_gene: TRBJ2-5; v_gene: TRBV11-2; d_gene: TRBD2; CDR3aa: CASSPAGGPQETQYF
j_gene: TRBJ2-1; v_gene: TRBV15; d_gene: TRBD2; CDR3aa: CATSREWAGGEQFF
j_gene: TRBJ2-3; v_gene: TRBV7-9; d_gene: NA; CDR3aa: CASSQGGVDTQYF
j_gene: TRBJ2-7; v_gene: TRBV27; d_gene: TRBD1; CDR3aa: CASNPLGTGDYEQYF
j_gene: TRBJ2-5; v_gene: TRBV29-1; d_gene: TRBD1; CDR3aa: CSVDGAGTGAQETQYF
j_gene: TRBJ1-4; v_gene: TRBV10-3; d_gene: TRBD1; CDR3aa: CATTGTVNEKLFF
j_gene: TRBJ2-7; v_gene: TRBV28; d_gene: NA; CDR3aa: CASRPPLSEQYF
j_gene: TRBJ2-7; v_gene: TRBV4-1; d_gene: TRBD1; CDR3aa: CASSQPDRGMGEQYF
j_gene: TRBJ1-3; v_gene: TRBV7-8; d_gene: NA; CDR3aa: CASSLGGGSSGNTIYF
j_gene: TRBJ1-2; v_gene: TRBV28; d_gene: NA; CDR3aa: CASSSLGEGRWGYTF
j_gene: TRBJ2-2; v_gene: TRBV2; d_gene: NA; CDR3aa: CASTEDRNTGELFF
j_gene: TRBJ1-5; v_gene: TRBV7-2; d_gene: NA; CDR3aa: CASSIYGNQPQHF
j_gene: TRBJ2-2; v_gene: TRBV5-1; d_gene: TRBD1; CDR3aa: CASSLGQGEAGELFF
j_gene: TRBJ2-7; v_gene: TRBV6-1; d_gene: TRBD1; CDR3aa: CASSGQVEGEQYF
j_gene: TRBJ2-7; v_gene: TRBV2; d_gene: NA; CDR3aa: CASSEGLGDEQYF
j_gene: TRBJ2-1; v_gene: TRBV7-9; d_gene: TRBD2; CDR3aa: CASSLGFRLAGAYNEQFF
j_gene: TRBJ1-3; v_gene: TRBV7-2; d_gene: NA; CDR3aa: CASSPQTGFGNTIYF
j_gene: TRBJ1-6; v_gene: TRBV7-2; d_gene: NA; CDR3aa: CASSLFGRADSPLHF
j_gene: TRBJ2-4; v_gene: TRBV5-1; d_gene: NA; CDR3aa: CASSLGGGQAKNIQYF
j_gene: TRBJ1-2; v_gene: TRBV6-1; d_gene: NA; CDR3aa: CASSEAQERGGYTF
j_gene: TRBJ1-3; v_gene: TRBV30; d_gene: NA; CDR3aa: CAWSVLRSYSGNTIYF
j_gene: TRBJ1-6; v_gene: TRBV6-4; d_gene: TRBD1; CDR3aa: CASSEGQGGSPLHF
j_gene: TRBJ2-7; v_gene: TRBV9; d_gene: NA; CDR3aa: CASSAAGAASYEQYF
j_gene: TRBJ1-6; v_gene: TRBV30; d_gene: NA; CDR3aa: CAWSVDSTWGWSSYNSPLHF
j_gene: TRBJ2-3; v_gene: TRBV7-8; d_gene: TRBD2; CDR3aa: CASSRGGSSRGTQYF
j_gene: TRBJ2-7; v_gene: TRBV5-1; d_gene: TRBD1; CDR3aa: CASSAGQGRQQYF